One and the same sample provided the 15 T cell receptor beta chains below, sequenced in a study of STAT3 mutations in large granular lymphocyte leukemia. Study-wide findings and caveats: At least one immunodominant TCR beta clonotype appeared in every T-cell large granular lymphocyte leukemia patient.

No cognate antigen is known for these TCRs. Measured with immunoSEQ multiplex PCR; TCRdb has only the in-frame clones, and not every one. Among about 42,000 clones listed, about 81% were seen once. Sequencing was performed on PBMCs. Receptors were obtained from a human donor with T large granular lymphocyte leukemia. Some clones in this sample may be carry-over from other donors' samples.

The chain links TRBV7-2 to TRBJ2-7; 7 bases line up with TRBD1. Germline V lookup: CDR1 SGHTA, CDR2 FQGNSA. The CDR3 extends over 12 amino acids. V shed 6 bases, J shed 4 bases, and the junction held 3 bases outside the gene matches. CDR3 protein: CASRPQGYEQYF. As DNA, the CDR3 is TGTGCCAGCAGGCCACAGGGGTACGAGCAGTACTTC.

V is TRBV10-3 and J is TRBJ1-1; TRBD1 is a possible D gene (5 bases). Germline lookup yields CDR1 ENHRY and CDR2 SYGVKD. The CDR3 is 13 residues long. Trimming removed 4 bases from V and 0 bases from J, with 6 bases in between. CDR3 coding DNA: TGTGCCATCAGTGGGGGGATGAACACTGAAGCTTTCTTT. This codes for CAISGGMNTEAFF.

The chain joins TRBV28 to TRBJ2-7, with a weak D call TRBD2 (5 bases). Germline assignment: CDR1 MDHEN and CDR2 SYDVKM. The ends were cut back, 7 bases at V and 5 bases at J, with 18 bases in the middle. This CDR3 has 14 amino acids. In nucleotides, the CDR3 is TGTGCCAGCACCACCCTGGCGGGCAAGAACGAGCAGTACTTC. Translating gives CASTTLAGKNEQYF. The whole variable domain, filled in from reference TRBV28 and TRBJ2-7, reads DVKVTQSSRYLVKRTGEKVFLECVQDMDHENMFWYRQDPGLGLRLIYFSYDVKMKEKGDIPEGYSVSREKKERFSLILESASTNQTSMYLCASTTLAGKNEQYFGPGTRLTVT.

The chain's CDR3 is CASSSRFAATDTQYF. CDR3 nucleotides: TGTGCCAGCAGTTCTCGGTTCGCGGCCACAGATACGCAGTATTTT. The chain combines TRBV6-5 with TRBJ2-3; no clear D gene. The CDR3 has 15 residues. V shed 4 bases and J shed 2 bases, with 13 bases lying between them. Looked up from germline, CDR1 is MNHEY and CDR2 is SVGAGI.

This sequence joins TRBV6-6 and TRBJ1-1; TRBD1 is a possible D gene (6 bases). Trimming shortened V by 4 bases and J by 3 bases, and 15 bases separated the two germline ends. CDR3 length: 15 amino acids. CDR1 is MNHNY, CDR2 SVGAGI, per germline (reference sequence). The CDR3 reads CASSSPGQGDTEAFF. In nucleotides, the CDR3 is TGTGCCAGCAGTTCACCGGGACAAGGGGACACTGAAGCTTTCTTT.

The chain carries TRBV11-2 and TRBJ2-1; no reliable D call. With 5 bases removed from V and 8 bases from J, the gap between germline ends came to 10 bases. The CDR3 is 12 residues long. Germline values: CDR1 SGHAT, CDR2 FQNNGV. The chain's CDR3 is CASSQSYDEQFF. The CDR3 DNA is TGTGCCAGCAGCCAATCGTATGATGAGCAGTTCTTC.

This chain joins TRBV7-9 and TRBJ2-7, with 7 nucleotides matching TRBD1. The CDR3 totals 13 residues. Germline values: CDR1 SEHNR, CDR2 FQNEAQ (reference sequence). J gave up 3 bases and V 4 bases, and 3 bases lay outside the gene matches. Here the CDR3 reads CASSSSGGYEQYF. The CDR3 region has the DNA TGTGCCAGCAGCTCCTCAGGGGGCTACGAGCAGTACTTC. Combining the CDR3 with reference TRBV7-9 and TRBJ2-7 gives the whole variable domain DTGVSQNPRHKITKRGQNVTFRCDPISEHNRLYWYRQTLGQGPEFLTYFQNEAQLEKSRLLSDRFSAERPKGSFSTLEIQRTEQGDSAMYLCASSSSGGYEQYFGPGTRLTVT.

This clone was seen once. The gene calls are TRBV28 and TRBJ1-1, with 10 bases lining up with TRBD1. The V gene's germline CDR1 is MDHEN and CDR2 SYDVKM. Trimming removed 4 bases from V and 0 bases from J; junction bases left unmatched: 11. The CDR3 totals 18 residues. The CDR3 spells CASSSIAGQGVMNTEAFF. CDR3 nucleotides: TGTGCCAGCAGTTCGATCGCCGGACAGGGGGTTATGAACACTGAAGCTTTCTTT.

The V gene is TRBV30, the J gene TRBJ2-7, with D tentatively TRBD2 (5 bases). Germline CDR1 GTSNPN, CDR2 SVGIG (reference sequence). The CDR3 is made up of 13 amino acids. V was trimmed by 5 bases and J by 1 base, leaving 12 bases between them. CDR3 residues: CAWGLSHSYEQYF. The CDR3 DNA sequence: TGTGCCTGGGGACTGTCGCATTCCTACGAGCAGTACTTC.

This clone was recorded a few times. The rearrangement uses TRBV27 and TRBJ1-5; D remains ambiguous. CDR3 length: 14 amino acids. Germline V lookup: CDR1 MNHEY, CDR2 SMNVEV (reference sequence). Deletions cut 2 bases from V and 4 bases from J, with 9 bases between. CDR3 sequence: CASSLRGGNQPQHF. CDR3 nucleotide sequence: TGTGCCAGCAGTTTACGGGGTGGTAATCAGCCCCAGCATTTT.

This chain links TRBV4-1 with TRBJ1-5; D not resolved. Looked up from germline, CDR1 is MGHRA and CDR2 is YSYEKL. This CDR3 is built from 15 residues. Trimming pared 4 bases from V and 0 bases from J, leaving 10 bases between. DNA for the CDR3: TGCGCCAGCAGCCCCCAGGAGTATAGCAATCAGCCCCAGCATTTT. Its protein product is CASSPQEYSNQPQHF.

This clone occurred a few times. An end of the junction differs from the germline gene, which may be a read error. This chain connects TRBV30 to TRBJ1-2, with no clear D. Germline lookup yields CDR1 GTSNPN and CDR2 SVGIG (reference sequence). This CDR3 comprises 10 residues. The CDR3 reads CAWSGQHLIF. In DNA, the CDR3 is TGTGCCTGGAGTGGGCAGCACCTTATCTTC.

J is TRBJ1-4 and V is TRBV9; 9 bases agree with TRBD1. Germline V gives CDR1 SGDLS, CDR2 YYNGEE. This CDR3 is built from 15 residues. V shed 3 bases and J 7 bases; nucleotides not matched to a gene: 7. CDR3 DNA: TGTGCCAGCAGCGCAGTGGACAGGGGAGGTGAAAAACTGTTTTTT. It encodes CASSAVDRGGEKLFF.

The gene calls are TRBV7-9 and TRBJ2-3, with D hard to call. The CDR3 consists of 12 residues. The V gene lost 5 bases and the J gene lost 5 bases, with 8 bases spanning the gap. Germline values: CDR1 SEHNR, CDR2 FQNEAQ (reference sequence). CDR3 sequence reads: CASSPPKDTQYF. CDR3 nucleotide sequence: TGTGCCAGCAGCCCACCGAAAGATACGCAGTATTTT.

The chain combines TRBV7-9 with TRBJ2-1, with 10 bases identical to TRBD1. After removal of 5 bases from V and 7 bases from J, the junction contained 8 bases not matched to a gene. The CDR3 is made up of 15 amino acids. Germline V gene data show CDR1 as SEHNR and CDR2 as FQNEAQ (reference sequence). The DNA for the CDR3 is TGTGCCAGCAGCCCCCGGGACAGGGGTGGAAATGAGCAGTTCTTC. It specifies CASSPRDRGGNEQFF. The whole variable domain, remainder taken from reference TRBV7-9 and TRBJ2-1, is DTGVSQNPRHKITKRGQNVTFRCDPISEHNRLYWYRQTLGQGPEFLTYFQNEAQLEKSRLLSDRFSAERPKGSFSTLEIQRTEQGDSAMYLCASSPRDRGGNEQFFGPGTRLTVL.